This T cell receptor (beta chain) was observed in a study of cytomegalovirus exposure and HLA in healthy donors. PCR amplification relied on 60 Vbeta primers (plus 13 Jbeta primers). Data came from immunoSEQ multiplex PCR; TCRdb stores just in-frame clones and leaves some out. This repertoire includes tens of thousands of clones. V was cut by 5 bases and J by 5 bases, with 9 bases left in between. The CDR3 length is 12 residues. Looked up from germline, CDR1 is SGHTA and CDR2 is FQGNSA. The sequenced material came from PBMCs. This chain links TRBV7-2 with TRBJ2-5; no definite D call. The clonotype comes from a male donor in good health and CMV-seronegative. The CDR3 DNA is TGTGCCAGCAGCCGCACCCGGGAGACCCAGTACTTC. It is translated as CASSRTRETQYF.